This T cell receptor (beta chain) was profiled in a study of T cell clonality in common variable immunodeficiency. Points from the study as a whole: Shared TCRbeta clones were fewer between CVID subjects than controls. Fewer deletions and N-nucleotide insertions were reportedly seen in common variable immunodeficiency TCR beta sequences. CVID subjects showed higher TCRbeta clonality than healthy controls.

In its sample, this clone was seen many times. Its antigen is unidentified. The missing CDR3 end, 3 residues past where the read stops, is filled in from the germline J gene. Per the germline V gene, CDR1 is SGHRS and CDR2 is YFSETQ. Between the trimmed V and J ends, which lost 0 bases and 2 bases, there was a span of 9 bases. This CDR3 comprises 14 residues. Sequenced by immunoSEQ multiplex PCR; TCRdb stores in-frame clones only, minus some. The sample presents more than 55,000 clones, none singletons. Each donor provided about 5 to 9 ml of heparinized whole blood. This TCR was sampled from a person between 18 and 75 years old in good health. Sequences were obtained from peripheral blood mononuclear cells. V and J are TRBV5-1 and TRBJ2-7; perhaps TRBD1 as D (5 bases). The sequenced part of the CDR3 DNA is TGCGCCAGCAGCTTGGGGGGCCTAGCCTACGAG. Its translation is CASSLGGLAYE. The CDR3 in its entirety is CASSLGGLAYEQYF.